This T cell receptor beta chain was obtained from a study of T cell responses to AZD1222 COVID-19 vaccine. The CDR3 runs 12 residues. Trimming left V 5 bases short and J 4 bases short, with 12 bases between. Germline CDR1 reads GTSNPN; CDR2 reads SVGIG (reference sequence). The table came from immunoSEQ multiplex PCR; TCRdb's copy has only in-frame clones and leaves some out. The sample holds tens of thousands of clones; roughly 83% are singletons and the top ten take roughly 9.4%. As for this clone: No antigen is known for it.

General study points: Elevations in Spike-specific TCR breadth and depth followed administration of two AZD1222 doses. Targets within unmutated variant regions were reportedly found for nearly half of spike-specific TCRs. With dominance at 160-218 and 743-854, vaccine-associated CD4 TCRs spanned spike.

This specimen consisted of peripheral blood, obtained on day 0 of AZD1222 vaccination. This chain connects TRBV30 to TRBJ2-7, with TRBD1 as a possible D gene (6 bases). This receptor was taken from an adult in good health. The CDR3 is CAWDYTGYEQYF. DNA for the CDR3: TGTGCCTGGGACTACACAGGGTACGAGCAGTACTTC.